These 20 T cell receptor beta chains came from one sample sequenced in a study of vaccination and CD4 T cells after COVID-19. Which antigens these TCRs recognize remains unknown. Indicated treatment: roughly 10-day PBMC culture with coronavirus spike peptide pools or control peptides (ViraFEST assay). The study sequenced cultured CD4+ T cell DNA using the Oncomine TCR Beta short-read assay. TCRdb reprocessed the PCR reads via MiXCR and lists one record per CDR3 protein. The repertoire holds tens of thousands of distinct CDR3 sequences, 60% seen once, with 10% to 15% in the top ten. The source material was CD4+ T cells from blood, cultured in vitro, sampled after SARS-CoV-2 vaccination. The receptors were gathered from a human donor who received a COVID-19 vaccine.

V and J are TRBV7-6 and TRBJ1-6; the D gene is possibly TRBD1 (5 bases). V lost 4 bases to trimming and J lost 0 bases, with 10 bases between them. The CDR3 is 16 amino acids. Per germline, CDR1 SGHVS and CDR2 FNYEAQ. The CDR3 coding sequence is TGTGCCAGCAGCTGGGGCTCTAGCTCCTATAATTCACCCCTCCACTTT. It translates to CASSWGSSSYNSPLHF.

The chain uses TRBV7-3 and TRBJ2-5, with D possibly matching TRBD1 (6 bases). V lost 5 bases and J lost 5, with 12 bases in between. Germline V gives CDR1 SGHTA, CDR2 FQGTGA. This CDR3 is built from 13 residues. CDR3 sequence (DNA): TGTGCCAGCAGCCGCCAGGGGCGGGAGACCCAGTACTTC. Protein sequence: CASSRQGRETQYF.

As DNA, the CDR3 is TGCAGTGCTCCCGTGGCGGGCGGCGCCAAAAACATTCAGTACTTC. It specifies CSAPVAGGAKNIQYF. This chain connects TRBV20-1 to TRBJ2-4; the D gene is possibly TRBD2 (5 bases). The CDR3 covers 15 residues. The germline V gene encodes CDR1 DFQATT and CDR2 SNEGSKA (reference sequence). V lost 5 bases and J lost 1, with 15 bases in between.

This chain links TRBV6-1 with TRBJ2-1; TRBD1 agrees at 7 bases. CDR1 is MNHNS, CDR2 SASEGT, per germline. Trimming at V came to 5 bases and at J to 4 bases, leaving 8 bases not matched to a gene. The CDR3 length is 15 residues. The CDR3 is CASSTRQGNYNEQFF. CDR3 DNA sequence: TGTGCCAGCAGTACCCGACAGGGAAATTACAATGAGCAGTTCTTC.

The CDR3 DNA sequence: TGTGCCAGCAGCTTTGGGACAGGGTCCGGAAACACCATATATTTT. Its protein product is CASSFGTGSGNTIYF. This chain links TRBV7-9 with TRBJ1-3; TRBD1 matches 9 bases. CDR3 size: 15 residues. Trimming removed 3 bases from V and 4 bases from J; junction bases left unmatched: 4. Germline loops: CDR1 SEHNR, CDR2 FQNEAQ (reference sequence).

J is TRBJ2-1 and V is TRBV5-1, with a tentative D call TRBD1 (6 bases). Germline values: CDR1 SGHRS, CDR2 YFSETQ. With 6 bases removed from V and 5 bases from J, the gap between germline ends came to 18 bases. The CDR3 covers 15 residues. The CDR3 DNA is TGCGCCAGCATTCAGGGACAAGGGGTTAACAATGAGCAGTTCTTC. This gives the protein CASIQGQGVNNEQFF.

This clonotype occurred once. The rearrangement links TRBV24-1 to TRBJ2-1, with 8 bases fitting TRBD2. V lost 5 bases and J lost 3; bases outside the gene matches: 11. This CDR3 is 17 amino acids long. The germline V gene has CDR1 KGHDR and CDR2 SFDVKD. The CDR3 spells CATSALGRVSGYNEQFF. CDR3 coding DNA: TGTGCCACCAGTGCCCTCGGGAGGGTGAGCGGCTACAATGAGCAGTTCTTC.

On this clonotype itself: Germline and junction disagree at one end, which may indicate a read error. V and J are TRBV5-4 and TRBJ1-6, with D unclear. The CDR3 length is 15 residues. CDR1 and CDR2 (germline): SGHNT, YYREEE (reference sequence). DNA of the CDR3: TGTACCAGCAGCTTGGGTGGCAGATATAATTCACCCCTCCACTTT. It translates to CTSSLGGRYNSPLHF.

The J gene is TRBJ1-2, the V gene TRBV4-2; D gene unclear. The CDR3 covers 13 residues. V lost 0 bases and J lost 7, with 9 bases in between. CDR1 and CDR2 (germline): LGHNA, YNFKEQ. The CDR3 sequence is CASSQDRGSGYTF. The CDR3 nucleotides are TGTGCCAGCAGCCAAGACAGAGGAAGTGGCTACACCTTC.

V usage is TRBV15 and J usage is TRBJ2-2, with 9 bases aligning to TRBD2. There are 15 residues in the CDR3. V trimming: 2 bases; J trimming: 5 bases; junction bases outside the gene matches: 3. Germline V CDR1 and CDR2: LNHNV, YYDKDF (reference sequence). The CDR3 spells CATSRFAGGTGELFF. Written as DNA, the CDR3 is TGTGCCACCAGCAGATTCGCGGGGGGGACCGGGGAGCTGTTTTTT.

The rearrangement joins TRBV19 to TRBJ1-1, with a possible D match to TRBD1 (6 bases). Trimming removed 5 bases from V and 4 bases from J, with 11 bases in between. Germline V lookup: CDR1 LNHDA, CDR2 SQIVND (reference sequence). This CDR3 has 13 residues. The CDR3 sequence: CASSQGRGTEAFF. CDR3 bases: TGTGCCAGTAGTCAGGGGAGGGGCACTGAAGCTTTCTTT.

This clonotype has more than one count but fewer than ten. In DNA form, the CDR3 reads TGTGCCAGCAGCTCTATGTTGGACCACCAAGAGACCCAGTACTTC. This gives the protein CASSSMLDHQETQYF. This rearrangement joins TRBV6-2 or TRBV6-3 to TRBJ2-5; D is unclear. Germline values: CDR1 MNHEY, CDR2 SVGEGT. The CDR3 covers 15 residues. V gave up 6 bases and J gave up 0 bases, with 14 bases separating them.

The chain couples TRBV6-1 to TRBJ1-6, with a possible D match to TRBD1 (6 bases). Germline V gene sequence: CDR1 MNHNS, CDR2 SASEGT. Trimming cost V 8 bases and J 6 bases, with 17 bases left between them. The length of the CDR3 is 15 residues. The CDR3 here is CASRLGGAGNSPLHF. The CDR3 coding sequence is TGTGCCAGCCGCCTGGGGGGGGCCGGTAATTCACCCCTCCACTTT.

V usage is TRBV5-1 and J usage is TRBJ2-3; D is unresolved. Germline CDR1 is SGHRS and CDR2 is YFSETQ. V lost 0 bases and J 2 bases, leaving 7 bases between the germline ends. This CDR3 region has 14 residues. Here the CDR3 DNA reads TGCGCCAGCAGCTTGGACAGACACACAGATACGCAGTATTTT. This codes for CASSLDRHTDTQYF.

The chain links TRBV25-1 to TRBJ2-3, with D possibly matching TRBD1 (5 bases). This CDR3 region has 16 residues. Germline V gene lookup returns CDR1 MGHDK and CDR2 SYGVNS. Trimming took off 2 bases at V and 0 bases at J, with 12 bases between the two ends. The CDR3 spells CASSEGDRASTDTQYF. DNA of the CDR3: TGTGCCAGCAGTGAAGGTGACAGAGCAAGCACAGATACGCAGTATTTT.

This clonotype was observed a few times. The chain is built from TRBV7-9 and TRBJ1-5; D unclear. Germline-derived CDR1 and CDR2 are SEHNR and FQNEAQ (reference sequence). This CDR3 is built from 12 residues. With 5 bases removed from V and 0 bases from J, the gap between germline ends came to 2 bases. This chain's CDR3 is CASSHSNQPQHF. CDR3 nucleotides: TGTGCCAGCAGCCATAGCAATCAGCCCCAGCATTTT. The full variable domain, rest sourced from reference TRBV7-9 and TRBJ1-5, is DTGVSQNPRHKITKRGQNVTFRCDPISEHNRLYWYRQTLGQGPEFLTYFQNEAQLEKSRLLSDRFSAERPKGSFSTLEIQRTEQGDSAMYLCASSHSNQPQHFGDGTRLSIL.

V and J are TRBV5-4 and TRBJ1-2, with D hard to call. The CDR3 length is 16 residues. V was pared by 1 base and J by 7 bases, with 20 bases between. Germline CDR1 is SGHNT and CDR2 is YYREEE (reference sequence). The CDR3 DNA is TGTGCCAGCAGCTTGATAGGTAATAGCCCGCAAAGTGGCTACACCTTC. It translates to CASSLIGNSPQSGYTF. The full variable domain, with the rest looked up from reference TRBV5-4 and TRBJ1-2, is ETGVTQSPTHLIKTRGQQVTLRCSSQSGHNTVSWYQQALGQGPQFIFQYYREEENGRGNFPPRFSGLQFPNYSSELNVNALELDDSALYLCASSLIGNSPQSGYTFGSGTRLTVV.

The rearrangement uses TRBV5-5 and TRBJ2-7; D possibly corresponds to TRBD2 (6 bases). The CDR3 runs to 15 residues. Germline V gives CDR1 SGHKS, CDR2 YYEKEE (reference sequence). Deletions cut 6 bases from V and 5 bases from J, with 21 bases between. The CDR3 DNA sequence: TGTGCCAGCACACATGTGGGAGGAGGGGTCGACGAGCAGTACTTC. Protein sequence: CASTHVGGGVDEQYF.

The gene calls are TRBV30 and TRBJ1-3, with a tentative D call TRBD1 (5 bases). Trimming pared 5 bases from V and 2 bases from J, leaving 7 bases between. Germline CDR1 and CDR2: GTSNPN and SVGIG (reference sequence). The CDR3 has 12 amino acids. This CDR3 reads CAWGHPGNTIYF. The CDR3 coding sequence is TGTGCCTGGGGACATCCTGGAAACACCATATATTTT.

The chain recombines TRBV7-2 with TRBJ2-5, with a tentative D call TRBD2 (6 bases). The germline CDR1 and CDR2 sequences are SGHTA and FQGNSA. The V gene lost 4 bases and the J gene lost 5 bases, with 20 bases spanning the gap. The CDR3 totals 16 residues. The CDR3 here is CASSSTRLGLMETQYF. CDR3 nucleotide sequence: TGTGCCAGCAGCTCGACTCGACTAGGTCTTATGGAGACCCAGTACTTC. Combining the CDR3 with reference TRBV7-2 and TRBJ2-5 gives the whole variable domain GAGVSQSPSNKVTEKGKDVELRCDPISGHTALYWYRQSLGQGLEFLIYFQGNSAPDKSGLPSDRFSAERTGGSVSTLTIQRTQQEDSAVYLCASSSTRLGLMETQYFGPGTRLLVL.